A selection of T cell receptor beta chains follows, all from one sample in a study of blood T cell repertoires in COVID-19. Profiled with immunoSEQ multiplex PCR; TCRdb holds only in-frame clones, not every one. The sample lists some 100,000 clones; around 89% were seen once. Material for sequencing was peripheral blood. These receptors were obtained from a human donor with acute or convalescent COVID-19. The donor label of this sample is uncertain. Each CDR3 is given with its conserved first and last residue. The D gene is left open where the match is weak. The listing skips clone size in some rows; elsewhere it reads once, few, many or a size class.

V: TRBV4-3
size: .
D: TRBD2
J: TRBJ2-3
CDR3: CASSQASPGTSGATDTQYF
DNA: TGCGCCAGCAGCCAAGCCTCGCCCGGGACTAGCGGGGCCACAGATACGCAGTATTTT

V: TRBV5-6
size: .
D: .
J: TRBJ1-2
CDR3: CASSPDPSSGYGYTF
DNA: TGTGCCAGCAGCCCGGACCCTTCGAGCGGCTATGGCTACACCTTC

V: TRBV11-3
size: .
D: .
J: TRBJ2-4
CDR3: CASSTWGSKNIQYF
DNA: TGTGCCAGCAGCACGTGGGGCTCCAAAAACATTCAGTACTTC

V: TRBV18
size: .
D: TRBD2
J: TRBJ2-7
CDR3: CASSVAGGGRIYEQYF
DNA: TGTGCCAGCTCCGTTGCGGGGGGTGGGAGAATCTACGAGCAGTACTTC

V: TRBV5-1
size: .
D: TRBD2
J: TRBJ2-7
CDR3: CASSSLAGQSYEQYF
DNA: TGCGCCAGCAGCTCGCTAGCGGGGCAGTCCTACGAGCAGTACTTC

V: TRBV5-1
size: .
D: .
J: TRBJ1-1
CDR3: CASSFQPSQGTEAFF
DNA: TGCGCCAGCAGCTTCCAACCCTCACAGGGAACTGAAGCTTTCTTT

V: TRBV4-2
size: once
D: TRBD2
J: TRBJ2-7
CDR3: CASSQELAGGYEQYF
DNA: TGTGCCAGCAGCCAAGAGCTAGCGGGAGGTTACGAGCAGTACTTC

V: TRBV9
size: .
D: TRBD1
J: TRBJ2-7
CDR3: CASSDGTGPREQYF
DNA: TGTGCCAGCAGTGACGGGACAGGTCCGAGAGAGCAGTACTTC

V: TRBV7-7
size: .
D: TRBD2
J: TRBJ2-5
CDR3: CASSKALAGGLETQYF
DNA: TGTGCCAGCAGCAAAGCCCTAGCGGGGGGGCTTGAGACCCAGTACTTC

V: TRBV28
size: .
D: .
J: TRBJ1-5
CDR3: CASSLSRAVGNQPQHF
DNA: TGTGCCAGCAGTTTATCCAGGGCCGTGGGGAATCAGCCCCAGCATTTT

V: TRBV7-2
size: .
D: TRBD2
J: TRBJ2-7
CDR3: CASSPSGGYEQYF
DNA: TGTGCCAGCAGCCCTAGCGGTGGGTACGAGCAGTACTTC

V: TRBV30
size: .
D: .
J: TRBJ1-6
CDR3: CAWSQGFGNSPLHF
DNA: TGTGCCTGGAGTCAGGGATTTGGGAATTCACCCCTCCACTTT

V: TRBV12-5
size: .
D: .
J: TRBJ2-5
CDR3: CASGLDRVKGTQYF
DNA: TGTGCTAGTGGTTTGGACAGGGTGAAAGGGACCCAGTACTTC

V: TRBV6-5
size: few
D: TRBD1
J: TRBJ2-7
CDR3: CASFRDRLDYEQYF
DNA: TGTGCCAGTTTCCGGGACAGGCTAGACTACGAGCAGTACTTC

V: TRBV9
size: .
D: .
J: TRBJ1-3
CDR3: CASSPGVGSGNTIYF
DNA: TGTGCCAGCAGCCCCGGGGTGGGCTCTGGAAACACCATATATTTT

V: TRBV29-1
size: .
D: .
J: TRBJ2-7
CDR3: CSVVLETKPGRQYF
DNA: TGCAGCGTCGTACTTGAGACGAAGCCGGGAAGGCAGTACTTC

V: TRBV5-5
size: .
D: .
J: TRBJ1-1
CDR3: CASSLVRGEAFF
DNA: TGTGCCAGCAGCTTGGTCAGGGGTGAAGCTTTCTTT

V: TRBV30
size: .
D: TRBD1
J: TRBJ1-5
CDR3: CAWSGGQSNQPQHF
DNA: TGTGCCTGGAGTGGGGGACAGAGCAATCAGCCCCAGCATTTT

V: TRBV6-1
size: few
D: TRBD1
J: TRBJ1-4
CDR3: CASSEYRGQNEKLFF
DNA: TGTGCCAGCAGTGAGTACAGGGGGCAGAATGAAAAACTGTTTTTT

V: TRBV9
size: .
D: .
J: TRBJ1-4
CDR3: CASSGRQATNEKLFF
DNA: TGTGCCAGCAGCGGAAGACAGGCAACTAATGAAAAACTGTTTTTT

V: TRBV4-3
size: .
D: .
J: TRBJ1-6
CDR3: CASSQEAGYSYNSPLHF
DNA: TGCGCCAGCAGCCAAGAGGCAGGGTACTCCTATAATTCACCCCTCCACTTT

V: TRBV4-1
size: .
D: .
J: TRBJ2-1
CDR3: CASSPTQKQDSSYNEQFF
DNA: TGCGCCAGCAGCCCTACCCAGAAACAGGATTCTTCCTACAATGAGCAGTTCTTC

V: TRBV27
size: .
D: TRBD1
J: TRBJ1-1
CDR3: CASSTRDRGTEAFF
DNA: TGTGCCAGCAGTACCCGGGACAGGGGAACTGAAGCTTTCTTT

V: TRBV19
size: .
D: .
J: TRBJ1-5
CDR3: CASSKGSGSYQPQHF
DNA: TGTGCCAGTAGTAAAGGCTCAGGATCATATCAGCCCCAGCATTTT

V: TRBV7-6
size: .
D: .
J: TRBJ1-1
CDR3: CASSSGTTNTEAFF
DNA: TGTGCCAGCAGCTCCGGGACAACCAACACTGAAGCTTTCTTT

V: TRBV18
size: .
D: TRBD2
J: TRBJ2-5
CDR3: CASSRTTSGGETQYF
DNA: TGTGCCAGCTCCCGAACCACTAGCGGGGGAGAGACCCAGTACTTC

V: TRBV4-2
size: .
D: TRBD1
J: TRBJ1-1
CDR3: CASSQDRGQVEAFF
DNA: TGTGCCAGCAGCCAAGATAGGGGACAGGTTGAAGCTTTCTTT

V: TRBV12-3/TRBV12-4
size: .
D: .
J: TRBJ2-7
CDR3: CASSSGSYEQYF
DNA: TGTGCCAGCAGTTCAGGGTCATACGAGCAGTACTTC

V: TRBV19
size: .
D: TRBD2
J: TRBJ2-7
CDR3: CASSITSGGTYEQYF
DNA: TGTGCCAGTAGTATAACTAGCGGGGGAACCTACGAGCAGTACTTC

V: TRBV29-1
size: once
D: TRBD1
J: TRBJ1-2
CDR3: CSVNLLQGAPYGYTF
DNA: TGCAGCGTGAACCTCCTTCAGGGGGCGCCCTATGGCTACACCTTC

V: TRBV6-1
size: .
D: .
J: TRBJ1-1
CDR3: CASSERPPGGVLNTEAFF
DNA: TGTGCCAGCAGTGAAAGGCCGCCGGGGGGTGTGCTGAACACTGAAGCTTTCTTT

V: TRBV6-5
size: .
D: TRBD1
J: TRBJ2-7
CDR3: CASSRRDRTYEQYF
DNA: TGTGCCAGCAGCCGACGGGACAGAACCTACGAGCAGTACTTC

V: TRBV11-3
size: once
D: TRBD2
J: TRBJ2-3
CDR3: CAGLDERGTRTDTQYF
DNA: TGTGCCGGGCTTGATGAGCGGGGAACGAGGACAGATACGCAGTATTTT

V: TRBV5-1
size: .
D: TRBD1
J: TRBJ1-2
CDR3: CASSFGTAGYTF
DNA: TGCGCCAGCAGCTTCGGGACAGCGGGCTACACCTTC

V: TRBV28
size: .
D: TRBD1
J: TRBJ1-1
CDR3: CASTPGQLNTEAFF
DNA: TGTGCCAGCACTCCGGGACAGCTGAACACTGAAGCTTTCTTT

V: TRBV30
size: .
D: .
J: TRBJ2-1
CDR3: CAWSGALMASSYNEQFF
DNA: TGTGCCTGGAGTGGGGCTCTCATGGCGAGCTCCTACAATGAGCAGTTCTTC

V: TRBV7-9
size: .
D: .
J: TRBJ2-1
CDR3: CASSLGLLGAGNEQFF
DNA: TGTGCCAGCAGCTTAGGTCTCTTGGGGGCGGGTAATGAGCAGTTCTTC

V: TRBV27
size: .
D: .
J: TRBJ1-5
CDR3: CASSLSPNQPQHF
DNA: TGTGCCAGCAGTCTGAGTCCTAATCAGCCCCAGCATTTT